These 9 T cell receptor beta chains came from one sample sequenced in a study of blood T cells in healthy people across ages. With a J-beta primer mix and a sample-barcoded 5' primer, a second PCR ran about 6 to 11 cycles. Each CDR3 protein gets one entry after TCRdb re-called the 5' RACE reads with MiXCR. The repertoire holds 920,000 or so distinct CDR3 sequences, with 35% to 55% as singletons. The sequencing input was blood. Source of these receptors: a woman aged 55-69 years in good health.

The CDR3 loop is CATSRGRGEKLFF. CDR3 nucleotides: TGTGCCACCAGCAGAGGGAGGGGTGAAAAACTGTTTTTT. V gene TRBV15 combines with J gene TRBJ1-4; possible D gene TRBD1, 5 bases. This CDR3 has 13 residues. Trimming took off 1 base at V and 7 bases at J, with 7 bases between the two ends. Per the germline V gene, CDR1 is LNHNV and CDR2 is YYDKDF (reference sequence).

The chain links TRBV9 to TRBJ1-1; D gene unclear. The germline CDR1 and CDR2 sequences are SGDLS and YYNGEE. V lost 0 bases to trimming and J lost 3 bases, with 6 bases between them. This CDR3 contains 13 residues. As DNA, the CDR3 is TGTGCCAGCAGCGTAGGACGGTACACTGAAGCTTTCTTT. Translated: CASSVGRYTEAFF.

The chain combines TRBV27 with TRBJ2-4; TRBD1 agrees at 7 bases. TRBJ2-7 matches the DNA end more closely, so the J call is doubtful. CDR1 and CDR2 (germline): MNHEY, SMNVEV (reference sequence). The CDR3 totals 15 residues. The DNA for the CDR3 is TGTGCCAGCAGTTTATCCGAGACAGGGTACCACGAGCAGTACTTC. It codes for CASSLSETGYHEQYF.

The chain has TRBV29-1 and TRBJ2-7; D is unclear. V was shortened by 8 bases and J by 4 bases, with 12 bases between the two germline ends. The CDR3 runs to 11 residues. Per the germline V gene, CDR1 is SQVTM and CDR2 is ANQGSEA. The CDR3: CSFIVGYEQYF. The CDR3 DNA reads as TGCAGCTTCATCGTTGGGTACGAGCAGTACTTC.

The V gene is TRBV3-1, the J gene TRBJ1-2; D may be TRBD1 (5 bases). The germline V gene encodes CDR1 LGHDT and CDR2 YNNKEL (reference sequence). Trimming shortened V by 3 bases and J by 0 bases, and 8 bases separated the two germline ends. This CDR3 spans 14 amino acids. In DNA form, the CDR3 reads TGTGCCAGCAGCCATGAGGGACCTAACTATGGCTACACCTTC. Protein sequence: CASSHEGPNYGYTF.

The rearrangement joins TRBV5-1 to TRBJ2-4, with D possibly being TRBD1 or TRBD2 (5 bases each). The DNA matches TRBJ2-7 better at its end, which makes the J call doubtful. Germline V gene data show CDR1 as SGHRS and CDR2 as YFSETQ. The CDR3 is 15 amino acids. CDR3 in amino acids: CASSLEGLGGYEQYF. The CDR3, as DNA: TGCGCCAGCAGCTTGGAGGGGTTAGGAGGCTACGAGCAGTACTTC.

This clonotype was detected only a few times. V is TRBV12-3 or TRBV12-4 and J is TRBJ1-5, with 7 bases lining up with TRBD1. Germline trimming cut 8 bases from V and 6 bases from J; bases unmatched to any gene: 7. CDR3 length equals 13 residues. The CDR3 region is CASLQGSGQPQHF. In nucleotides, the CDR3 is TGTGCCAGCCTACAGGGGTCCGGTCAGCCCCAGCATTTT.

V and J are TRBV24-1 and TRBJ2-3; a possible D gene is TRBD2 (6 bases). There are 14 residues in the CDR3. Germline loops: CDR1 KGHDR, CDR2 SFDVKD. V was shortened by 4 bases and J by 2 bases, with 9 bases between the two germline ends. Written as DNA, the CDR3 is TGTGCCACCAGTGAGCGGGACTTCACAGATACGCAGTATTTT. Its protein product is CATSERDFTDTQYF.

The gene calls are TRBV12-3 or TRBV12-4 and TRBJ2-1, with D perhaps TRBD1 (5 bases). V was pared by 2 bases and J by 13 bases, with 18 bases between. This CDR3 contains 14 residues. The DNA for the CDR3 is TGTGCCAGCAGTTTACAAATGGACAAGATGATACAGTTCTTC. Protein: CASSLQMDKMIQFF.